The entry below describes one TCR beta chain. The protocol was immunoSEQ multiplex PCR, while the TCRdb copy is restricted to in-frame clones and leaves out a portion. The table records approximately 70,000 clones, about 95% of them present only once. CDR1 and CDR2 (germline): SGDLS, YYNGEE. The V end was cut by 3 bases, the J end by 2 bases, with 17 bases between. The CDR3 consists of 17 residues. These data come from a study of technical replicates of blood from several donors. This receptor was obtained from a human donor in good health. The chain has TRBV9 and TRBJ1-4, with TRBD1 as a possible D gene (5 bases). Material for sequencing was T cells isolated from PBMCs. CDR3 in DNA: TGTGCCAGCAGCGCCCCAGCAACGGGACTCACTAATGAAAAACTGTTTTTT. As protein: CASSAPATGLTNEKLFF.